Reported below is one TCR beta chain. Participants in the exposed group had met a COVID-19 case in the 2 weeks before joining the study. The CDR3 spans 15 residues. V was trimmed by 1 base and J by 1 base, leaving 10 bases between them. These data originate in a study of blood T cell repertoires in COVID-19. Sequencing used immunoSEQ multiplex PCR; TCRdb keeps in-frame clones, though not all of them. Of a few hundred thousand clones listed, just under 90% are singletons. V usage is TRBV23-1 and J usage is TRBJ1-2, with a possible D match to TRBD1 (5 bases). TRBV23-1 is labeled an ORF, and its function is uncertain. The sequence came from a woman between 50 and 59 years old who had been exposed to COVID-19. The sequenced material came from PBMCs or T cells enriched from blood (not recorded which). DNA of the CDR3: TGCGCCAGCAGTCAATTTGGACATTTTAACTATGGCTACACCTTC. Encoded protein: CASSQFGHFNYGYTF.